This is a list of T cell receptor beta chains from one sample in a study of blood T cell repertoires in COVID-19. Clones were sequenced by immunoSEQ multiplex PCR, and TCRdb holds only the in-frame ones, with some missing. The sample carries about 210,000 clones, 65% to 90% recorded once. The sequenced sample was PBMCs or T cells enriched from blood (not recorded which). These receptors all stem from a woman in her forties or fifties with acute COVID-19. CDR3s include the opening cysteine and the closing phenylalanine or tryptophan. The order of the fields is V gene, J gene, CDR3 protein.

v_call: TRBV6-2/TRBV6-3; j_call: TRBJ2-1; cdr3_aa: CASSSSYGNEQFF
v_call: TRBV28; j_call: TRBJ2-7; cdr3_aa: CASSTTYRALYEQYF
v_call: TRBV28; j_call: TRBJ1-5; cdr3_aa: CASSPVRNQPQHF
v_call: TRBV7-2; j_call: TRBJ2-1; cdr3_aa: CASSFLGGGLAGSEQFF
v_call: TRBV3-1/TRBV3-2; j_call: TRBJ2-7; cdr3_aa: CASTPSGRRDYEQYF
v_call: TRBV2; j_call: TRBJ1-5; cdr3_aa: CASSGTGFEPQHF
v_call: TRBV18; j_call: TRBJ2-1; cdr3_aa: CASSLQQYNEQFF
v_call: TRBV28; j_call: TRBJ1-1; cdr3_aa: CASTVGVRAFF
v_call: TRBV19; j_call: TRBJ1-3; cdr3_aa: CASSTFAKGLSGNTIYF
v_call: TRBV5-1; j_call: TRBJ2-1; cdr3_aa: CASSFPRQSYNEQFF
v_call: TRBV10-3; j_call: TRBJ2-2; cdr3_aa: CAISGTANTGELFF
v_call: TRBV4-3; j_call: TRBJ2-7; cdr3_aa: CASSRDLPGGRYEQYF
v_call: TRBV11-3; j_call: TRBJ2-7; cdr3_aa: CASSPRGLTGGRLYEQYF
v_call: TRBV7-3; j_call: TRBJ2-1; cdr3_aa: CASSLTPRGVYNEQFF
v_call: TRBV5-1; j_call: TRBJ2-2; cdr3_aa: CASSPPLLGNTGELFF
v_call: TRBV5-1; j_call: TRBJ1-1; cdr3_aa: CASSLAGVATEAFF
v_call: TRBV27; j_call: TRBJ2-7; cdr3_aa: CASSSDRVEQYF
v_call: TRBV3-1/TRBV3-2; j_call: TRBJ2-7; cdr3_aa: CASRSRISYEQYF
v_call: TRBV5-6; j_call: TRBJ2-7; cdr3_aa: CASSLSSLSGLGEQYF
v_call: TRBV3-1/TRBV3-2; j_call: TRBJ2-5; cdr3_aa: CASSQDLFGTSGVGETQYF
v_call: TRBV28; j_call: TRBJ2-5; cdr3_aa: CASSLSETQYF
v_call: TRBV25-1; j_call: TRBJ2-7; cdr3_aa: CASSPDSGKYEQYF
v_call: TRBV28; j_call: TRBJ2-7; cdr3_aa: CASSITGYEQYF
v_call: TRBV18; j_call: TRBJ2-5; cdr3_aa: CASRDTGSHETQYF
v_call: TRBV7-7; j_call: TRBJ2-5; cdr3_aa: CASSPGGQETQYF
v_call: TRBV18; j_call: TRBJ2-2; cdr3_aa: CASATGTGDTGELFF
v_call: TRBV19; j_call: TRBJ2-3; cdr3_aa: CASSRTPGQSTDTQYF
v_call: TRBV19; j_call: TRBJ2-2; cdr3_aa: CASSIGAQVNTGELFF
v_call: TRBV5-5; j_call: TRBJ2-2; cdr3_aa: CASSAGQLNTGELFF
v_call: TRBV28; j_call: TRBJ2-7; cdr3_aa: CASSLLGGTGVGEQYF
v_call: TRBV6-5; j_call: TRBJ1-5; cdr3_aa: CASSYSAGLGQPQHF
v_call: TRBV25-1; j_call: TRBJ2-7; cdr3_aa: CASSAAGAYEQYF
v_call: TRBV18; j_call: TRBJ2-5; cdr3_aa: CASSPQEGGETQYF
v_call: TRBV27; j_call: TRBJ1-2; cdr3_aa: CASSLQGSFYGYTF
v_call: TRBV11-2; j_call: TRBJ2-5; cdr3_aa: CASSLVPLVQETQYF
v_call: TRBV11-2; j_call: TRBJ2-6; cdr3_aa: CASSRRGSGANVLTF
v_call: TRBV5-5; j_call: TRBJ1-1; cdr3_aa: CASSRRQGNTEAFF
v_call: TRBV15; j_call: TRBJ2-5; cdr3_aa: CATSRSAGLQETQYF
v_call: TRBV6-1; j_call: TRBJ1-2; cdr3_aa: CASSERAGEGYTF
v_call: TRBV18; j_call: TRBJ1-6; cdr3_aa: CASSPQGSESPLHF
v_call: TRBV4-1; j_call: TRBJ1-4; cdr3_aa: CASSQDGGTSNEKLFF
v_call: TRBV6-1; j_call: TRBJ2-7; cdr3_aa: CASSDQRQGAYEQYF
v_call: TRBV27; j_call: TRBJ1-3; cdr3_aa: CASGPGRGGNTIYF
v_call: TRBV28; j_call: TRBJ2-4; cdr3_aa: CASRTGGAAKNIQYF
v_call: TRBV15; j_call: TRBJ1-2; cdr3_aa: CATSRGGTQKNYGYTF
v_call: TRBV5-1; j_call: TRBJ2-6; cdr3_aa: CASSLGWGVVEANVLTF
v_call: TRBV30; j_call: TRBJ1-4; cdr3_aa: CAWGTAEKLFF
v_call: TRBV6-5; j_call: TRBJ1-1; cdr3_aa: CASRTGVANTEAFF
v_call: TRBV10-3; j_call: TRBJ2-2; cdr3_aa: CAISESSSRLVNTGELFF
v_call: TRBV7-3; j_call: TRBJ2-3; cdr3_aa: CASSSSPGGHTDNTQYF
v_call: TRBV15; j_call: TRBJ1-6; cdr3_aa: CATSRVWGGNSPLHF
v_call: TRBV6-5; j_call: TRBJ2-1; cdr3_aa: CASSYSMADRTYEQFF